Each of the 8 T cell receptor beta chains below was sequenced from the same sample in a study of shared clonotypes between healthy human individuals. Naive CD8 cells comprised CD45RO-negative, CCR7-positively selected cells, excluding terminally differentiated effector memory CD45RA+ cells. Libraries were prepared by immunoSEQ multiplex PCR; TCRdb keeps only in-frame clonotypes and omits some of them. The data show some 2,000,000 clones, approximately 94% seen once. The source material was naive CD8+ T cells sorted from blood. These TCRs come from a man aged 18 to 35 in good health.

The chain combines TRBV4-2 with TRBJ2-7; D unresolved. The germline V gene has CDR1 LGHNA and CDR2 YNFKEQ. The CDR3 sequence is 15 residues long. Trimming left V 4 bases short and J 3 bases short, with 16 bases between. CDR3 loop: CASSLKVQGFYEQYF. CDR3 sequence (DNA): TGTGCCAGCAGCCTTAAGGTACAAGGATTCTACGAGCAGTACTTC.

Comment on this clone: Other DNA sequences in the same sample also yield this CDR3. The chain combines TRBV4-1 with TRBJ2-7; 7 bases match TRBD1. The CDR3 has 13 residues. V was clipped by 3 bases and J by 4 bases; unmatched bases: 3. The germline gives CDR1 MGHRA, CDR2 YSYEKL. The CDR3 reads CASSHRQGYEQYF. The CDR3 nucleotides are TGCGCCAGCAGCCACCGACAGGGTTACGAGCAGTACTTC.

The rearrangement uses TRBV2 and TRBJ2-7; maybe TRBD1 (6 bases). Germline CDR1 SNHLY, CDR2 FYNNEI. The CDR3 loop spans 13 amino acids. The V end was cut by 1 base, the J end by 5 bases, with 9 bases between. The CDR3 sequence: CASSEDRVNEQYF. The CDR3, as DNA: TGTGCCAGCAGTGAAGACAGGGTCAACGAGCAGTACTTC.

The V call is TRBV13, the J call TRBJ2-3; 7 nucleotides agree with TRBD2. Germline-derived CDR1 and CDR2 are PRHDT and FYEKMQ (reference sequence). V shed 6 bases, J shed 0 bases, and the junction held 3 bases outside the gene matches. The CDR3 runs to 14 residues. The CDR3: CASRIAGSTDTQYF. CDR3 nucleotides: TGTGCCAGCAGAATAGCGGGTAGCACAGATACGCAGTATTTT. The full variable domain, rest sourced from reference TRBV13 and TRBJ2-3, is AAGVIQSPRHLIKEKRETATLKCYPIPRHDTVYWYQQGPGQDPQFLISFYEKMQSDKGSIPDRFSAQQFSDYHSELNMSSLELGDSALYFCASRIAGSTDTQYFGPGTRLTVL.

The genes are TRBV19 and TRBJ2-1; 7 bases match TRBD2. CDR1 and CDR2 (germline): LNHDA, SQIVND (reference sequence). V dropped 2 bases and J dropped 2; count of bases not matched to a gene: 3. The CDR3 sequence is 15 residues long. This CDR3 reads CASSITSGTYNEQFF. In DNA, the CDR3 is TGTGCCAGTAGTATAACGAGCGGGACCTACAATGAGCAGTTCTTC.

The chain recombines TRBV19 with TRBJ2-1; TRBD1 is a possible D gene (6 bases). The V end lost 6 bases, the J end lost 0 bases, and 12 bases lay between the germline ends. Looked up from germline, CDR1 is LNHDA and CDR2 is SQIVND (reference sequence). CDR3 length equals 15 residues. CDR3 amino acids: CASSTTGTSYNEQFF. The CDR3 DNA sequence: TGTGCCAGTAGCACCACAGGGACCTCCTACAATGAGCAGTTCTTC.

V is TRBV5-4 and J is TRBJ2-2; D not resolved. There are 15 residues in the CDR3. CDR1 and CDR2 from the germline V gene are SGHNT and YYREEE (reference sequence). Trimming left V 1 base short and J 1 base short, with 8 bases between. DNA of the CDR3: TGTGCCAGCAGCTTGTATTCAGGGAACACCGGGGAGCTGTTTTTT. This gives the protein CASSLYSGNTGELFF.

The chain has TRBV7-9 and TRBJ2-7; D not certain. Per the germline V gene, CDR1 is SEHNR and CDR2 is FQNEAQ (reference sequence). This CDR3 contains 13 residues. Trimming removed 5 bases at V and 2 bases at J, with 10 bases between. Here the CDR3 reads CASSQTVTYEQYF. DNA of the CDR3: TGTGCCAGCAGCCAAACTGTCACCTACGAGCAGTACTTC.